Below, 18 T cell receptor beta chains from the same sample are listed, as sequenced in a study of cytotoxic CD8 clonotypes in ibrutinib-treated CLL. Generated by immunoSEQ multiplex PCR, the TCRdb table keeps only in-frame clones and is missing some. The sample shows some 350,000 clones, around 66% of them seen only once. The specimen comprised PBMCs, sampled after 36 months of ibrutinib treatment. These receptors all stem from a human donor with chronic lymphocytic leukemia.

This clone has more than one count but fewer than ten. This sequence joins TRBV9 and TRBJ2-2; no firm D call. This CDR3 has 15 residues. Germline V lookup: CDR1 SGDLS, CDR2 YYNGEE. V was trimmed by 0 bases and J by 0 bases, leaving 6 bases between them. DNA for the CDR3: TGTGCCAGCAGCGTAGTCGGAGCGAACACCGGGGAGCTGTTTTTT. Residues: CASSVVGANTGELFF.

This clone was seen only a few times. In the same sample, other DNA sequences code for this CDR3. The genes are TRBV5-1 and TRBJ2-2; TRBD1 might be the D (5 bases). Per the germline V gene, CDR1 is SGHRS and CDR2 is YFSETQ. This CDR3 comprises 15 residues. The ends were cut back, 0 bases at V and 0 bases at J, with 6 bases in the middle. The CDR3 nucleotides are TGCGCCAGCAGCTTGGGCAGGGCGAACACCGGGGAGCTGTTTTTT. It codes for CASSLGRANTGELFF.

The chain carries TRBV5-1 and TRBJ2-2; no clear D gene. This CDR3 contains 14 residues. Germline V gene data show CDR1 as SGHRS and CDR2 as YFSETQ. V lost 0 bases to trimming and J lost 5 bases, with 8 bases between them. The CDR3 sequence is CASSLVGLTGELFF. CDR3 DNA sequence: TGCGCCAGCAGCTTGGTTGGGTTGACCGGGGAGCTGTTTTTT.

This clone was counted between two and nine times. CDR3: CASHSGRSETQYF. CDR3 in DNA: TGTGCCAGCCATTCCGGACGATCGGAGACCCAGTACTTC. This chain links TRBV6-5 with TRBJ2-5, with unresolved D. With 8 bases removed from V and 5 bases from J, the gap between germline ends came to 15 bases. CDR3 length: 13 amino acids. Germline assignment: CDR1 MNHEY and CDR2 SVGAGI.

This chain uses TRBV6-5 with TRBJ2-1; 7 nucleotides match TRBD2. J lost 1 base, V lost 6 bases, and 6 bases had no gene match. Germline V lookup: CDR1 MNHEY, CDR2 SVGAGI. There are 15 residues in the CDR3. For the CDR3, the DNA is TGTGCCAGCAGCAGAAGCGGGGTATCCTACAATGAGCAGTTCTTC. Translated: CASSRSGVSYNEQFF.

The chain carries TRBV6-5 and TRBJ1-2; tentatively, D is TRBD1 (5 bases). Germline lookup yields CDR1 MNHEY and CDR2 SVGAGI. V was shortened by 2 bases and J by 5 bases, with 9 bases between the two germline ends. CDR3 size: 13 residues. The CDR3 bases are TGTGCCAGCAGTTACCTAAAGGGGTATGGCTACACCTTC. Its protein is CASSYLKGYGYTF.

The chain couples TRBV28 to TRBJ2-7; D may be TRBD2 (5 bases). The CDR3 spans 15 residues. Germline CDR1 and CDR2: MDHEN and SYDVKM. V lost 5 bases, J lost 6 bases, and 20 bases lay in between. CDR3 bases: TGTGCCAGCAGTGGTGTCGGAGGCACTGTACGCGAGCAGTACTTC. It translates to CASSGVGGTVREQYF.

The genes are TRBV7-9 and TRBJ2-7; D uncertain. CDR1 is SEHNR, CDR2 FQNEAQ, per germline (reference sequence). V lost 5 bases and J 3 bases, leaving 11 bases between the germline ends. The CDR3 is 13 residues long. The CDR3 DNA sequence: TGTGCCAGCAGCGGAAGGACCTACTACGAGCAGTACTTC. Translating gives CASSGRTYYEQYF.

This chain links TRBV10-3 with TRBJ1-2; D is uncertain. The ends were cut back, 7 bases at V and 3 bases at J, with 18 bases in the middle. The CDR3 runs to 15 residues. The germline V gene has CDR1 ENHRY and CDR2 SYGVKD. The DNA for the CDR3 is TGTGCCATCAAGACCCTTCTCGGGCGCCACTATGGCTACACCTTC. Translated: CAIKTLLGRHYGYTF.

The chain recombines TRBV29-1 with TRBJ2-4; 7 bases match TRBD1. This CDR3 contains 14 residues. Germline V gives CDR1 SQVTM, CDR2 ANQGSEA. J was trimmed by 8 bases and V by 4 bases; bases with no gene match: 11. The CDR3 loop reads CSVGTGGWDYIQYF. The CDR3, as DNA: TGCAGCGTTGGGACAGGAGGTTGGGATTACATTCAGTACTTC.

This clone was detected a few times. The V gene is TRBV7-3, the J gene TRBJ1-6, with a tentative D call TRBD1 (5 bases). Trimming shortened V by 5 bases and J by 6 bases, and 8 bases separated the two germline ends. CDR1 is SGHTA and CDR2 is FQGTGA in the germline V gene. CDR3 size: 13 residues. The CDR3 nucleotides read TGTGCCAGCAGCATAGACAGTAATTCACCCCTCCACTTT. It codes for CASSIDSNSPLHF.

The CDR3 sequence is CASSGTSSTDTQYF. CDR3 coding DNA: TGTGCCAGCAGTGGGACGTCTAGCACAGATACGCAGTATTTT. The J gene is TRBJ2-3, the V gene TRBV6-6, with D perhaps assigned TRBD1 or TRBD2 (5 bases each). Trimming took off 5 bases at V and 0 bases at J, with 9 bases between the two ends. The germline CDR1 and CDR2 sequences are MNHNY and SVGAGI (reference sequence). The CDR3 loop spans 14 amino acids.

Here the CDR3 DNA reads TGTGCCAGCAGCCTAACTAGCGGGGCAGGTGAGCAGTTCTTC. Protein: CASSLTSGAGEQFF. This chain joins TRBV11-2 and TRBJ2-1; 10 bases fit TRBD2. Trimming removed 5 bases from V and 9 bases from J; junction bases left unmatched: 7. Germline values: CDR1 SGHAT, CDR2 FQNNGV. The CDR3 covers 14 residues.

This clone was counted only a few times. The chain joins TRBV10-1 to TRBJ2-2; no firm D call. Trimming left V 2 bases short and J 0 bases short, with 10 bases between. The CDR3 runs 16 residues. Germline CDR1 and CDR2: WNHNN and SYGVQD (reference sequence). The CDR3 loop reads CASSEGRLSNTGELFF. The CDR3 DNA is TGCGCCAGCAGTGAGGGGCGTCTATCGAACACCGGGGAGCTGTTTTTT.

The gene calls are TRBV6-6 and TRBJ2-7; the match to TRBD2 covers 11 bases. Germline CDR1 MNHNY, CDR2 SVGAGI (reference sequence). This CDR3 has 15 amino acids. J gave up 4 bases and V 6 bases, and 8 bases lay outside the gene matches. CDR3 region: CASRPTSGSRYEQYF. In DNA form, the CDR3 reads TGTGCCAGCAGACCAACTAGCGGGAGTAGGTACGAGCAGTACTTC.

The chain combines TRBV9 with TRBJ2-6, with a tentative D call TRBD1 (5 bases). In germline, CDR1 is SGDLS, CDR2 YYNGEE. The CDR3 sequence is 16 residues long. V was shortened by 0 bases and J by 6 bases, with 13 bases between the two germline ends. The DNA for the CDR3 is TGTGCCAGCAGCGTAGGAACAGGAGCTGAGGCCAACGTCCTGACTTTC. Translation gives CASSVGTGAEANVLTF.

The chain recombines TRBV25-1 with TRBJ2-7, with D uncertain. This CDR3 is built from 16 residues. Germline CDR1 reads MGHDK; CDR2 reads SYGVNS. V was cut by 3 bases and J by 5 bases, with 20 bases left in between. The CDR3 DNA reads as TGTGCCAGCAGTGATTTTACTGGAAGATCGGCGAACGAGCAGTACTTC. As protein: CASSDFTGRSANEQYF.

This clone was recorded only once. The V call is TRBV7-7, the J call TRBJ2-5, with 7 nucleotides matching TRBD2. The V gene end was trimmed by 2 bases and the J gene end by 1 base; junction bases not matched to a gene: 7. CDR1 is SSHAT and CDR2 is FNYEAQ in the germline V gene (reference sequence). There are 16 residues in the CDR3. The CDR3 DNA sequence: TGTGCCAGCAGCTTATTTTTGGGGGAGGGCCAAGAGACCCAGTACTTC. Its translation is CASSLFLGEGQETQYF.